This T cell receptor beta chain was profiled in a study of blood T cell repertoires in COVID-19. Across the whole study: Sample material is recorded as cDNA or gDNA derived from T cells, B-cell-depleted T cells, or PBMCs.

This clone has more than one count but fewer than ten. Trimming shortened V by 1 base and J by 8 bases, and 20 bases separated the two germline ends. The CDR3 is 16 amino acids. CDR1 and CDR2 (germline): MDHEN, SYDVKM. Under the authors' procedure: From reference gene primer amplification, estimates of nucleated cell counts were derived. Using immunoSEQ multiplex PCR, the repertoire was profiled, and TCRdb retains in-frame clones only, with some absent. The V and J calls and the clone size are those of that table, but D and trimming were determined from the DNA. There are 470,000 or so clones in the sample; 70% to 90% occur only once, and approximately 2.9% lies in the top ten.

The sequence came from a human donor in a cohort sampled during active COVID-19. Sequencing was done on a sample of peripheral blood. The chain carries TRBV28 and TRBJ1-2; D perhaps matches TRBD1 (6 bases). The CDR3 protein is CASSLFRGGGSGGYTF. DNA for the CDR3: TGTGCCAGCAGTTTATTCAGGGGAGGGGGTTCGGGAGGCTACACCTTC.